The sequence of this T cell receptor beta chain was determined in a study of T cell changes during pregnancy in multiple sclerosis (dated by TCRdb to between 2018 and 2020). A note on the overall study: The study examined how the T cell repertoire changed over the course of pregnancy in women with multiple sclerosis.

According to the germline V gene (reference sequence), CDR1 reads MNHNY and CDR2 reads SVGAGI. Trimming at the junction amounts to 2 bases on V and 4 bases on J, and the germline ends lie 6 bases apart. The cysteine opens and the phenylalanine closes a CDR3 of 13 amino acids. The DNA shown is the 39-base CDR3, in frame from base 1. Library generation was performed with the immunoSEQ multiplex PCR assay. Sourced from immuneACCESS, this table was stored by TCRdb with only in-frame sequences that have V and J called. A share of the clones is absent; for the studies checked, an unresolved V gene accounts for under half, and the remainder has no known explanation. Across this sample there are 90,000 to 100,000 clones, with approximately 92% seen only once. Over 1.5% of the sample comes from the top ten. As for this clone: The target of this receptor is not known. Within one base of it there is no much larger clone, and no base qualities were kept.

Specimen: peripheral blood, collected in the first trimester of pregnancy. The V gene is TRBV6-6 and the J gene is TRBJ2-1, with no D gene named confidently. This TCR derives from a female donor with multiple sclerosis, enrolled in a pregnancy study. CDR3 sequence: CASSYEKYNEQFF. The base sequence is TGTGCCAGCAGTTACGAGAAGTACAATGAGCAGTTCTTC.